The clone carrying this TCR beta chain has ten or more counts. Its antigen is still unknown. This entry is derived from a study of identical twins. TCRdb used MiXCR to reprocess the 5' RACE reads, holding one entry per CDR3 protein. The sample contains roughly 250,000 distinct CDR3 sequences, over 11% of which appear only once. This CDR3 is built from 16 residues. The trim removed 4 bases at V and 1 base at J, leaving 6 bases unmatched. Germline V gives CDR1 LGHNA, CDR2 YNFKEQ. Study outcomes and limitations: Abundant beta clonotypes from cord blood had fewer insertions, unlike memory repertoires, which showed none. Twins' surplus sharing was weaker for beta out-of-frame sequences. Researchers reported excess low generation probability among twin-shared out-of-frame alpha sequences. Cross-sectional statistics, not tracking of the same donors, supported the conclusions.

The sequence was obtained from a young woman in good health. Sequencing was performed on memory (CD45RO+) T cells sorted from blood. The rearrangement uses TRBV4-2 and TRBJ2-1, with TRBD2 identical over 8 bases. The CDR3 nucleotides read TGTGCCAGCAGCCGAGATACTAGCGGTTCCTACAATGAGCAGTTCTTC. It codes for CASSRDTSGSYNEQFF.